The clone carrying this T cell receptor (beta chain) showed up many times. Its antigen is unidentified. The V segment lost 6 bases and the J segment 6 bases; nucleotides outside the gene matches: 6. This CDR3 region has 13 residues. This record belongs to a study of regulatory T cells in long-lasting Graves disease. Time point in this sample: newly diagnosed GD, antithyroid drugs for less than 3 months. The TCR library was made from RNA extracted from PBMCs. For TCR beta, libraries came from iRepertoire HTBI primers and Arm-PCR of CDR3 regions. TCRdb ran MiXCR on the multiplex PCR reads and lists one entry per CDR3 protein. The sample carries about 540,000 distinct CDR3 sequences, about 13% recorded once. Study conclusions and caveats: Only peripheral blood was studied, not thyroid tissue. Patients whose Graves' disease persisted exhibited lower TCR diversity than those newly diagnosed.

This sample also appeared in a second study, on T cells in Graves' hyperthyroidism and ophthalmopathy.

The rearrangement joins TRBV12-3 or TRBV12-4 to TRBJ2-3; TRBD2 agrees at 7 bases. The sequenced sample was peripheral blood mononuclear cells (PBMCs), obtained at new diagnosis, from a patient treated with antithyroid drugs. The sequence was collected from a man aged 30 to 39 with Graves disease. The chain's CDR3 is CASSTTSFDTQYF. CDR3 nucleotide sequence: TGTGCCAGCAGCACGACTAGCTTCGATACGCAGTATTTT.